This TCR beta chain emerged from a study of metastatic and nonmetastatic thyroid tumors. This CDR3 has 15 amino acids. CDR1 is MNHEY and CDR2 is SMNVEV in the germline V gene (reference sequence). V gave up 6 bases and J gave up 4 bases; unmatched junction bases: 9. This clone was counted at least ten times. Using MiXCR, TCRdb re-called clones from the PCR reads. This sample yields about 53,000 clones, of which approximately 20% are seen a single time; about 4.1% belongs to the top ten. Prior to thyroid surgery, none of the patients had received any treatment. The source of this sequence is a female donor with papillary thyroid cancer or a benign thyroid nodule (not recorded which). Some clones in this sample may be carry-over from other donors' samples. Sequenced input: blood. The gene calls are TRBV27 and TRBJ1-5; TRBD1 matches 7 bases. CDR3 sequence reads: CASRPRQGRNQPQHF. The DNA of the CDR3 is TGTGCCAGCAGACCCAGACAGGGCAGAAATCAGCCCCAGCATTTT.